This TCR beta chain was identified during a study of T cell repertoires in cytomegalovirus infection. From the reads, TCRdb called clonotypes with MiXCR, one entry per CDR3 protein. The sample lists approximately 630,000 distinct CDR3 sequences; 20% to 25% were seen once. The germline gives CDR1 SGHVS, CDR2 FNYEAQ. The trim removed 4 bases at V and 4 bases at J, leaving 8 bases unmatched. The CDR3 runs 16 residues. There are a few counts of this clonotype. This clonotype originated in a human donor in good health (CMV status not recorded). Some clones in this sample may be carry-over from other donors' samples. The chain has TRBV7-6 and TRBJ2-1, with 9 nucleotides matching TRBD2. Material for sequencing was CD8+ T cells from PBMCs. CDR3 amino acids: CASSSIAGDHYNEQFF. The DNA for the CDR3 is TGTGCCAGCAGCTCGATAGCGGGGGACCATTACAATGAGCAGTTCTTC.